These 18 T cell receptor beta chains originate from one sample sequenced in a study of blood T cells in healthy people across ages. A J-beta primer mix and a sample-barcoded 5' primer were used in a second PCR of about 6 to 12 cycles. TCRdb reanalysed the 5' RACE reads using MiXCR and keeps one entry per CDR3 protein. This table has roughly 1,100,000 distinct CDR3 sequences, under 30% appearing once. This same sample was also part of a study on T cells of mothers and their children.

Material: blood. All receptors derive from a girl aged 2 to 10 in good health.

This clonotype was detected only once. The chain uses TRBV7-3 and TRBJ2-3, with TRBD2 identical over 8 bases. The CDR3 contains 15 residues. Germline assignment: CDR1 SGHTA and CDR2 FQGTGA. V lost 2 bases, J lost 5 bases, and 6 bases stayed unmatched. As DNA, the CDR3 is TGTGCCAGCAGCTTAGTCCGGGAGGGGATAGATACGCAGTATTTT. It encodes CASSLVREGIDTQYF.

The chain couples TRBV4-1 to TRBJ2-6; TRBD1 might be the D (5 bases). CDR1 is MGHRA and CDR2 is YSYEKL in the germline V gene. This CDR3 has 19 amino acids. Trimming removed 4 bases at V and 1 base at J, with 20 bases between. Here the CDR3 reads CASSPRTGREYSGANVLTF. The CDR3 bases are TGCGCCAGCAGCCCCCGAACCGGCAGGGAATATTCTGGGGCCAACGTCCTGACTTTC.

This clonotype was seen a few times. Just one base apart from a much larger clone, this may be a read error. The genes are TRBV4-1 and TRBJ2-5; 12 bases align to TRBD2. This CDR3 is built from 15 residues. Germline V lookup: CDR1 MGHRA, CDR2 YSYEKL. Here the CDR3 DNA reads TGCGCCAGCGGCCAAGGGGGACTAGCGGGAGAGACCCAGTACTTC. This encodes CASGQGGLAGETQYF.

V usage is TRBV7-9 and J usage is TRBJ2-5; D tentatively reads TRBD1 or TRBD2 (5 bases each). With the DNA end fitting TRBJ2-1 better, the J assignment may be wrong. The germline gives CDR1 SEHNR, CDR2 FQNEAQ (reference sequence). The CDR3 loop spans 14 amino acids. CDR3 region: CASSSLPGANEQFF. As DNA, the CDR3 is TGTGCCAGCAGCTCCTTGCCCGGGGCCAATGAGCAGTTCTTC.

The rearrangement uses TRBV7-2 and TRBJ2-7; D possibly corresponds to TRBD1 (6 bases). This CDR3 contains 15 residues. V was clipped by 5 bases and J by 0 bases, with 14 bases between them. Germline V gene lookup returns CDR1 SGHTA and CDR2 FQGNSA. CDR3 DNA sequence: TGTGCCAGCAGCCGCCAGAGGGACAACTCCTACGAGCAGTACTTC. This codes for CASSRQRDNSYEQYF.

The genes are TRBV27 and TRBJ2-1, with a possible D match to TRBD2 (5 bases). This CDR3 has 13 residues. Per the germline V gene, CDR1 is MNHEY and CDR2 is SMNVEV (reference sequence). Trimming left V 4 bases short and J 10 bases short, with 14 bases between. The CDR3 spells CASSSRERGEQFF. The DNA for the CDR3 is TGTGCCAGCAGTTCGAGGGAGAGAGGCGAGCAGTTCTTC.

This clonotype was seen a handful of times. This chain uses TRBV12-3 or TRBV12-4 with TRBJ2-5, with D tentatively TRBD1 (6 bases). This CDR3 has 13 amino acids. Trimming cost V 6 bases and J 1 base, with 9 bases left between them. CDR3 loop: CASRGTFQETQYF. CDR3 coding DNA: TGTGCCAGCAGGGGGACATTCCAAGAGACCCAGTACTTC.

The chain combines TRBV9 with TRBJ1-2; D is perhaps TRBD1 (6 bases). The CDR3 sequence is 13 residues long. From germline, CDR1 is SGDLS and CDR2 YYNGEE. V was cut by 4 bases and J by 14 bases, with 21 bases left in between. The CDR3 DNA is TGTGCCAGCAGCCCGAGGGAACACAGGGAGCTAACCTTC. This encodes CASSPREHRELTF.

This clonotype has only one observation. The gene calls are TRBV4-1 and TRBJ1-1; possibly TRBD1 for D (6 bases). The length of the CDR3 is 16 residues. V lost 0 bases and J 7 bases, leaving 18 bases between the germline ends. Looked up from germline, CDR1 is MGHRA and CDR2 is YSYEKL. Written as DNA, the CDR3 is TGCGCCAGCAGCCAAGATGACGTGGACAGTAATGTTGAAGCTTTCTTT. Its protein is CASSQDDVDSNVEAFF.

The J gene is TRBJ2-6, the V gene TRBV20-1; 9 nucleotides line up with TRBD1. Germline V gene sequence: CDR1 DFQATT, CDR2 SNEGSKA (reference sequence). The CDR3 length is 18 residues. Trimming removed 5 bases from V and 2 bases from J; junction bases left unmatched: 13. Here the CDR3 DNA reads TGCAGTGCTCCCCGGACAGGGGACATCGGGCCTGGGGCCAACGTCCTGACTTTC. Its translation: CSAPRTGDIGPGANVLTF.

This clonotype has a handful of counts. This chain joins TRBV12-3 or TRBV12-4 and TRBJ2-3; tentatively, D is TRBD2 (6 bases). The CDR3 sequence is 13 residues long. V was cut by 5 bases and J by 14 bases, with 20 bases left in between. The CDR3 sequence is CASSPRVEGLRYF. DNA of the CDR3: TGTGCCAGCAGTCCTCGCGTGGAGGGATTGCGGTATTTT.

This clonotype has just a few counts. The junction does not match germline at one end; this may be a read error. The rearrangement joins TRBV14 to TRBJ1-3, with 10 positions matching TRBD1. CDR3 length equals 16 residues. Per germline, CDR1 SGHDN and CDR2 FVKESK. CDR3 protein: CTSSPPGQGIWNTIYF. The CDR3 DNA is TGTACCAGCAGCCCCCCGGGACAGGGGATTTGGAACACCATATATTTT.

The rearrangement links TRBV5-1 to TRBJ2-1; possible D gene TRBD2, 5 bases. This CDR3 comprises 17 residues. CDR1 and CDR2 from the germline V gene are SGHRS and YFSETQ. Trimming stripped 4 bases from V and 5 bases from J, with 22 bases between. CDR3 sequence (DNA): TGCGCCAGCAGCGCCGAGAGAGGGCCACACACACACAATGAGCAGTTCTTC. Residues: CASSAERGPHTHNEQFF.

This clonotype was seen a few times. V gene TRBV7-9 combines with J gene TRBJ2-7; 7 bases match TRBD1. V was pared by 5 bases and J by 4 bases, with 8 bases of the junction left unmatched. Germline V CDR1 and CDR2: SEHNR, FQNEAQ (reference sequence). The CDR3 runs 14 residues. The CDR3 spells CASSEWDREYEQYF. The DNA of the CDR3 is TGTGCCAGCAGCGAATGGGACAGAGAGTACGAGCAGTACTTC.

This clonotype was found a few times. This rearrangement joins TRBV4-2 to TRBJ2-6, with unresolved D. The germline V gene has CDR1 LGHNA and CDR2 YNFKEQ. The CDR3 length is 15 residues. V lost 0 bases and J 3 bases, leaving 6 bases between the germline ends. The CDR3 region has the DNA TGTGCCAGCAGCCAAGATCAGAGTGGGGCCAACGTCCTGACTTTC. This codes for CASSQDQSGANVLTF.

This chain links TRBV28 with TRBJ2-5; D is perhaps TRBD1 (6 bases). The CDR3 has 16 amino acids. CDR1 MDHEN and CDR2 SYDVKM come from the germline V gene. The ends were cut back, 5 bases at V and 3 bases at J, with 19 bases in the middle. CDR3 in amino acids: CASSPTDRMSKETQYF. CDR3 coding DNA: TGTGCCAGCAGTCCAACCGACAGGATGTCGAAAGAGACCCAGTACTTC.

The rearrangement joins TRBV20-1 to TRBJ2-1; D gene ambiguous. The CDR3 is 15 amino acids. The V end lost 0 bases, the J end lost 7 bases, and 16 bases lay between the germline ends. Germline V CDR1 and CDR2: DFQATT, SNEGSKA (reference sequence). The CDR3 protein is CSARDPGEVRNEQFF. Here the CDR3 DNA reads TGCAGTGCTAGAGATCCTGGCGAGGTTAGGAATGAGCAGTTCTTC.

The chain employs TRBV6-2 or TRBV6-3 and TRBJ1-4; D remains ambiguous. The germline V gene encodes CDR1 MNHEY and CDR2 SVGEGT. This CDR3 comprises 10 residues. The ends were cut back, 7 bases at V and 5 bases at J, with 2 bases in the middle. CDR3 DNA sequence: TGTGCCAGCAAAAATGAAAAACTGTTTTTT. Translation: CASKNEKLFF.